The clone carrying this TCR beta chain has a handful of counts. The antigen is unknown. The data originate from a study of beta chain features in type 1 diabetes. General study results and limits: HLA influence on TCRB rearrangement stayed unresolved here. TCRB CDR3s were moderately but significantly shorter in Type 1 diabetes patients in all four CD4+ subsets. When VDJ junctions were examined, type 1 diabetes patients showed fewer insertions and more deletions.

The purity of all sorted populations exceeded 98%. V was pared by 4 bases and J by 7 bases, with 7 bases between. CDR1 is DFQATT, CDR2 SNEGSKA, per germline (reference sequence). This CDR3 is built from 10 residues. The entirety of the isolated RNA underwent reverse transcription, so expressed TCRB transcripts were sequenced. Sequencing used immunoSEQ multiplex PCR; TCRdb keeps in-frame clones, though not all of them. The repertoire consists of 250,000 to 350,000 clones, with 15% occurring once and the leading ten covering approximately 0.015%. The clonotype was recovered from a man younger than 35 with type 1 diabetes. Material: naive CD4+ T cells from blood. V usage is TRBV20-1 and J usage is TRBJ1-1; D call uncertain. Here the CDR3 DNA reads TGCAGTGCTACGTGGAGTGAAGCTTTCTTT. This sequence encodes CSATWSEAFF.